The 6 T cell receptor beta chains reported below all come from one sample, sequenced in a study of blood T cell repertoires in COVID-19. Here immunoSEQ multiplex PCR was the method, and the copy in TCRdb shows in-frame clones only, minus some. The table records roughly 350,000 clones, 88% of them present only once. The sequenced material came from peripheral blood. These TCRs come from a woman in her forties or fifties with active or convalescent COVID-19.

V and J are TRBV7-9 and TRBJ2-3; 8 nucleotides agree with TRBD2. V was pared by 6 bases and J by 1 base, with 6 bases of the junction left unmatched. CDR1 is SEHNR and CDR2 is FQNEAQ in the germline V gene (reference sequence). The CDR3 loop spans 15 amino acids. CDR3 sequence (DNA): TGTGCCAGCAGACTGACTAGCGCTGGCACAGATACGCAGTATTTT. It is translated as CASRLTSAGTDTQYF.

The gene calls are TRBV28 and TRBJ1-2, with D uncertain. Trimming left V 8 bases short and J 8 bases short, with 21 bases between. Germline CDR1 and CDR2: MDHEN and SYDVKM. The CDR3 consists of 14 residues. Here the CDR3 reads CASLLSGVSRGYTF. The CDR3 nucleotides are TGTGCCAGCCTATTGTCCGGAGTCTCTCGGGGCTACACCTTC.

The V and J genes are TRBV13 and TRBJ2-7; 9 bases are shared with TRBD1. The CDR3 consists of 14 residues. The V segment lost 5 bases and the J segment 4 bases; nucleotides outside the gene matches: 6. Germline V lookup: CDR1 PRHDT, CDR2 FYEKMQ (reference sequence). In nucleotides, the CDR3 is TGTGCCAGCAGCCCACAGGGGGCGCGGTACGAGCAGTACTTC. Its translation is CASSPQGARYEQYF.

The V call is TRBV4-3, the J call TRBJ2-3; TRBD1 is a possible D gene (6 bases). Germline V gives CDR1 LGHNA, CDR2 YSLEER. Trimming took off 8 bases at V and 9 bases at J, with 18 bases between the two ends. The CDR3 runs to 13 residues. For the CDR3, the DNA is TGCGCCAGCTCTTCAGACCGGGACACCACGCAGTATTTT. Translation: CASSSDRDTTQYF.

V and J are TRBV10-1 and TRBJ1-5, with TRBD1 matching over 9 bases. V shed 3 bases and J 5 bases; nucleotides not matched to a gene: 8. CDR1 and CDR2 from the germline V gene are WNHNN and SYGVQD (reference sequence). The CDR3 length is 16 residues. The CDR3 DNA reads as TGCGCCAGCAGTGAAAAGGGGACAGGGACGGATCAGCCCCAGCATTTT. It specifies CASSEKGTGTDQPQHF.

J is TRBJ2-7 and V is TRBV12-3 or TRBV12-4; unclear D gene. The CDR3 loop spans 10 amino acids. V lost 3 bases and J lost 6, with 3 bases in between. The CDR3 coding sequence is TGTGCCAGCAGTTTCCGCGAGCAGTACTTC. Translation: CASSFREQYF.